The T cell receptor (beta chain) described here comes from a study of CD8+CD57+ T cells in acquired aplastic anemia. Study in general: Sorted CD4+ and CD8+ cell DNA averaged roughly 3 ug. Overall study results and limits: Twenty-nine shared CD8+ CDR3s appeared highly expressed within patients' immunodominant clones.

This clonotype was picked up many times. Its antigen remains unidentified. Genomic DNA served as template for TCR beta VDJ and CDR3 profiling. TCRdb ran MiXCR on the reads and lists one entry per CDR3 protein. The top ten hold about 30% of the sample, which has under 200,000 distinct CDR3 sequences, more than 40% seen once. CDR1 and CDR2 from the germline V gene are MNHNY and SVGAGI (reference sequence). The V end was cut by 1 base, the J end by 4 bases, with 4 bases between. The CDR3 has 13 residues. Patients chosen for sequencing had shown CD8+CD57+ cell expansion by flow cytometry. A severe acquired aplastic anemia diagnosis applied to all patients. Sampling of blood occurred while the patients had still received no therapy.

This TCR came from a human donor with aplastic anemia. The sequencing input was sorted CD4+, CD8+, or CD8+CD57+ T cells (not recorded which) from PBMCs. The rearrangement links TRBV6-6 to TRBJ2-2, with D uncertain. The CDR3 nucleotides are TGTGCCAGCAGTTACTTAGTCACCGGGGAGCTGTTTTTT. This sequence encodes CASSYLVTGELFF.